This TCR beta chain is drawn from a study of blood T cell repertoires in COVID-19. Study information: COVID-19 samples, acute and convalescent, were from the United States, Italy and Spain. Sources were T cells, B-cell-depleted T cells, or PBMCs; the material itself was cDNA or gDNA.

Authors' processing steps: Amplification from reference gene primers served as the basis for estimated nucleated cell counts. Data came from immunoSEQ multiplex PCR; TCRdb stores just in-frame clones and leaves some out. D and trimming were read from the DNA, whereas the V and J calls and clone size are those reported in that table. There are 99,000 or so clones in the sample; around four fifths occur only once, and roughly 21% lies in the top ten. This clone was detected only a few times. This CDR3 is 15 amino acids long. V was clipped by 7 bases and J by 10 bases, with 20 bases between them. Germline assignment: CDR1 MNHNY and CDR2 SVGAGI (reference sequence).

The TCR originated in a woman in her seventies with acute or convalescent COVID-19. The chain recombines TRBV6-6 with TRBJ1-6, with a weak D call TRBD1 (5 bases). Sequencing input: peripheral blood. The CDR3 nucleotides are TGTGCCAGCACCATAAGGGGAGGGGAGGACTCACCCCTCCACTTT. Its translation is CASTIRGGEDSPLHF.